The 26 T cell receptor beta chains below all came from one sample that was sequenced in a study of shared clonotypes between healthy human individuals (dated by TCRdb to the early 2020s). Library preparation was by the immunoSEQ multiplex PCR assay. This immuneACCESS table, as held by TCRdb, lists in-frame sequences with V and J called but not all clones. Of the missing ones, under half trace to an unresolved V gene in checked studies; the others have no known cause. Present in this sample are millions of clones, about 92% of which were seen just once. Together, the top ten hold roughly 1.8% of the sample. CD8 naive samples were CD45RO-negative cells positively selected for CCR7, giving a CD45RA+CCR7+ population that excluded TemRA cells. The sample was naive CD8+ T cells from PBMCs. Interpreted using the paper, the cell subset or site label stands for: CD45RA+CCR7+. All receptors derive from a young man in good health. Some clones in this sample may be carry-over from other donors' samples.

The chain is built from TRBV28 and TRBJ2-7; weak D call: TRBD1 (5 bases). V was shortened by 2 bases and J by 7 bases, with 18 bases between the two germline ends. Germline V gene data show CDR1 as MDHEN and CDR2 as SYDVKM. CDR3 length equals 15 residues. CDR3: CASSLSQGRFWEQYF. In DNA, the CDR3 is TGTGCCAGCAGTTTAAGTCAGGGCCGATTTTGGGAGCAGTACTTC. The full variable domain, its missing parts supplied by reference TRBV28 and TRBJ2-7, is DVKVTQSSRYLVKRTGEKVFLECVQDMDHENMFWYRQDPGLGLRLIYFSYDVKMKEKGDIPEGYSVSREKKERFSLILESASTNQTSMYLCASSLSQGRFWEQYFGPGTRLTVT.

This clone was observed a single time. This chain connects TRBV11-2 to TRBJ2-7, with D perhaps matching TRBD1 or TRBD2 (5 bases each). CDR3 length: 14 residues. Deletions cut 3 bases from V and 7 bases from J, with 16 bases between. The germline gives CDR1 SGHAT, CDR2 FQNNGV. The CDR3 protein is CASSFMAGSGEQYF. The CDR3 DNA reads TGTGCCAGCAGCTTTATGGCAGGGTCGGGGGAGCAGTACTTC.

V is TRBV2 and J is TRBJ2-7; D not resolved. The CDR3 loop spans 14 amino acids. Germline assignment: CDR1 SNHLY and CDR2 FYNNEI. Trimming pared 3 bases from V and 4 bases from J, leaving 13 bases between. The CDR3 DNA is TGTGCCAGCAGTGATATATTGCGCAGTTACGAGCAGTACTTC. This codes for CASSDILRSYEQYF.

This clone was detected once. The genes are TRBV14 and TRBJ2-7; D is perhaps TRBD1 (6 bases). V gave up 5 bases and J gave up 1 base, with 15 bases separating them. The germline V gene has CDR1 SGHDN and CDR2 FVKESK. The CDR3 extends over 15 amino acids. Here the CDR3 DNA reads TGTGCCAGCAGCTTCAAACAGGGCCCATCCTACGAGCAGTACTTC. Amino acids: CASSFKQGPSYEQYF.

The V gene is TRBV7-8, the J gene TRBJ2-7; 12 bases agree with TRBD2. The CDR3 length is 15 residues. V gave up 2 bases and J gave up 5 bases; unmatched junction bases: 4. Germline loops: CDR1 SGHVS, CDR2 FQNEAQ. CDR3 protein: CASSLLAGGRDEQYF. The CDR3 coding sequence is TGTGCCAGCAGCTTACTAGCGGGAGGGAGGGACGAGCAGTACTTC.

The gene calls are TRBV2 and TRBJ2-7, with 8 positions matching TRBD2. V lost 4 bases to trimming and J lost 6 bases; unmatched junction nucleotides: 11. Germline loops: CDR1 SNHLY, CDR2 FYNNEI. The CDR3 extends over 15 amino acids. DNA for the CDR3: TGTGCCAGCAGTGCCCCTGGGCGGGAGGAGTCCGAGCAGTACTTC. The encoded protein is CASSAPGREESEQYF.

The J gene is TRBJ1-2, the V gene TRBV5-6; D is undetermined. This CDR3 is built from 12 residues. CDR1 is SGHDT, CDR2 YYEEEE, per germline. V gave up 5 bases and J gave up 5 bases, with 10 bases separating them. This CDR3 is CASSEGFYGYTF. DNA of the CDR3: TGTGCCAGCAGTGAAGGGTTTTATGGCTACACCTTC.

J is TRBJ1-3 and V is TRBV6-5; TRBD1 might be the D (5 bases). V was cut by 0 bases and J by 1 base, with 7 bases left in between. CDR1 MNHEY and CDR2 SVGAGI come from the germline V gene. This CDR3 spans 15 amino acids. The CDR3 nucleotides are TGTGCCAGCAGTTACTCGTGGGGGTCTGGAAACACCATATATTTT. This sequence encodes CASSYSWGSGNTIYF.

This clone has only one observation. The chain carries TRBV11-2 and TRBJ2-1; D unresolved. This CDR3 comprises 16 residues. V gave up 3 bases and J gave up 7 bases, with 19 bases separating them. Germline V gene data show CDR1 as SGHAT and CDR2 as FQNNGV. The CDR3 here is CASSFSTDVSWNEQFF. The CDR3 DNA is TGTGCCAGCAGCTTCTCGACTGACGTGTCATGGAATGAGCAGTTCTTC.

This chain uses TRBV7-2 with TRBJ2-7; D is uncertain. Germline V gene sequence: CDR1 SGHTA, CDR2 FQGNSA. This CDR3 comprises 14 residues. V was cut by 1 base and J by 4 bases, with 11 bases left in between. CDR3 nucleotides: TGTGCCAGCAGCTTAGTCCCCACACGGTACGAGCAGTACTTC. This translates into CASSLVPTRYEQYF.

V is TRBV27 and J is TRBJ1-1, with TRBD1 matching over 8 bases. CDR3 length: 14 amino acids. V shed 3 bases and J 3 bases; nucleotides not matched to a gene: 3. Germline V gives CDR1 MNHEY, CDR2 SMNVEV (reference sequence). The chain's CDR3 is CASSFQGAYTEAFF. The CDR3 nucleotides read TGTGCCAGCAGTTTTCAGGGGGCGTACACTGAAGCTTTCTTT.

The rearrangement uses TRBV4-1 and TRBJ1-2; a possible D gene is TRBD1 (5 bases). Germline values: CDR1 MGHRA, CDR2 YSYEKL. The CDR3 runs 15 residues. Trimming cost V 0 bases and J 8 bases, with 16 bases left between them. The CDR3 region is CASSQDNPGVDGYTF. CDR3 in DNA: TGCGCCAGCAGCCAAGATAACCCGGGGGTGGACGGCTACACCTTC.

The chain recombines TRBV9 with TRBJ2-2, with D perhaps matching TRBD2 (6 bases). V was pared by 9 bases and J by 6 bases, with 15 bases between. The germline gives CDR1 SGDLS, CDR2 YYNGEE. This CDR3 region has 13 residues. CDR3: CATGGVGAGELFF. DNA for the CDR3: TGTGCCACCGGCGGGGTGGGGGCCGGGGAGCTGTTTTTT.

The chain recombines TRBV7-9 with TRBJ2-7; a weak D match, TRBD2 (5 bases). Germline V gene data show CDR1 as SEHNR and CDR2 as FQNEAQ (reference sequence). The CDR3 loop spans 14 amino acids. The ends were cut back, 1 base at V and 5 bases at J, with 12 bases in the middle. The CDR3 loop reads CASSLGGSGDEQYF. The DNA for the CDR3 is TGTGCCAGCAGCTTAGGAGGGTCTGGCGACGAGCAGTACTTC.

The chain joins TRBV28 to TRBJ1-5, with D hard to call. The length of the CDR3 is 14 residues. The germline V gene has CDR1 MDHEN and CDR2 SYDVKM. Trimming removed 2 bases at V and 4 bases at J, with 9 bases between. The CDR3 sequence: CASSLRQANQPQHF. In DNA form, the CDR3 reads TGTGCCAGCAGTTTAAGGCAGGCGAATCAGCCCCAGCATTTT.

This chain joins TRBV4-1 and TRBJ1-2, with a tentative D call TRBD1 (6 bases). Germline CDR1 is MGHRA and CDR2 is YSYEKL. The CDR3 spans 17 residues. Trimming shortened V by 3 bases and J by 2 bases, and 19 bases separated the two germline ends. CDR3 sequence: CASSHRTQGGMNYGYTF. In DNA form, the CDR3 reads TGCGCCAGCAGCCACCGAACTCAAGGGGGGATGAACTATGGCTACACCTTC.

DNA of the CDR3: TGTGCCAGCAGCTTAGATTATACAGGGTTTGGCTACACCTTC. This encodes CASSLDYTGFGYTF. The chain carries TRBV11-3 and TRBJ1-2; D may be TRBD1 (6 bases). The V end lost 0 bases, the J end lost 7 bases, and 12 bases lay between the germline ends. This CDR3 is 14 amino acids long. Germline V gene data show CDR1 as SGHNT and CDR2 as YENEEA.

The chain carries TRBV15 and TRBJ1-1; the D gene is possibly TRBD1 (5 bases). Germline lookup yields CDR1 LNHNV and CDR2 YYDKDF (reference sequence). The CDR3 loop spans 16 amino acids. Trimming shortened V by 0 bases and J by 1 base, and 12 bases separated the two germline ends. The CDR3 region has the DNA TGTGCCACCAGCAGAGATACCCGACAGACGAACACTGAAGCTTTCTTT. This translates into CATSRDTRQTNTEAFF.

This chain joins TRBV28 and TRBJ2-7; no clear D gene. The CDR3 is 15 amino acids. Trimming pared 4 bases from V and 6 bases from J, leaving 19 bases between. The germline gives CDR1 MDHEN, CDR2 SYDVKM. The CDR3 bases are TGTGCCAGCAGTTGGGGTTCTATGCATCCAGCCGAGCAGTACTTC. This encodes CASSWGSMHPAEQYF.

This clone was seen more than once but under ten times. The genes are TRBV19 and TRBJ1-1; unclear D gene. This CDR3 is 13 amino acids long. Germline values: CDR1 LNHDA, CDR2 SQIVND (reference sequence). V was cut by 3 bases and J by 5 bases, with 10 bases left in between. The CDR3 DNA is TGTGCCAGTAGTATTGAGTGGGTGACTGAAGCTTTCTTT. Amino acids: CASSIEWVTEAFF.

The chain carries TRBV27 and TRBJ1-2; D remains ambiguous. V lost 5 bases, J lost 2 bases, and 21 bases lay in between. The CDR3 extends over 17 amino acids. The germline V gene has CDR1 MNHEY and CDR2 SMNVEV (reference sequence). For the CDR3, the DNA is TGTGCCAGCAGTAAAGTGGCGGGAATCCTTGTGAACTATGGCTACACCTTC. Translation gives CASSKVAGILVNYGYTF.

V usage is TRBV28 and J usage is TRBJ2-1, with 8 bases fitting TRBD2. Trimming cost V 6 bases and J 8 bases; bases outside gene matches: 21. The germline V gene has CDR1 MDHEN and CDR2 SYDVKM. The CDR3 has 18 residues. CDR3 coding DNA: TGTGCCAGCAGCGCTCTCTTTAGCGGGACACCCGTCGGCTATGAGCAGTTCTTC. Amino acids: CASSALFSGTPVGYEQFF. Using reference TRBV28 and TRBJ2-1 for the parts outside the CDR3, the full variable domain is DVKVTQSSRYLVKRTGEKVFLECVQDMDHENMFWYRQDPGLGLRLIYFSYDVKMKEKGDIPEGYSVSREKKERFSLILESASTNQTSMYLCASSALFSGTPVGYEQFFGPGTRLTVL.

The V gene is TRBV9, the J gene TRBJ2-7; D perhaps matches TRBD1 (5 bases). Germline CDR1 and CDR2: SGDLS and YYNGEE. This CDR3 spans 16 amino acids. The ends were cut back, 3 bases at V and 0 bases at J, with 16 bases in the middle. The CDR3 loop is CASSADPGPLSYEQYF. Written as DNA, the CDR3 is TGTGCCAGCAGCGCCGACCCAGGGCCCCTCTCCTACGAGCAGTACTTC.

The V call is TRBV19, the J call TRBJ1-1; no clear D gene. Deletions cut 9 bases from V and 1 base from J, with 18 bases between. The CDR3 runs to 15 residues. The germline V gene encodes CDR1 LNHDA and CDR2 SQIVND (reference sequence). The CDR3 DNA reads TGTGCCAGCCGTATCTGGCAGACTTCGAACACTGAAGCTTTCTTT. Amino acids: CASRIWQTSNTEAFF.

Worth noting for this clone: Other DNA sequences in this sample translate to the same CDR3. This chain links TRBV9 with TRBJ2-7, with 9 bases fitting TRBD1. With 5 bases clipped from V and 6 bases from J, the junction kept 3 bases outside the gene matches. CDR1 is SGDLS and CDR2 is YYNGEE in the germline V gene. This CDR3 region has 12 residues. The CDR3 is CASSTGGGEQYF. The CDR3 nucleotides are TGTGCCAGCAGTACAGGGGGCGGCGAGCAGTACTTC.

The rearrangement links TRBV2 to TRBJ1-1, with D possibly being TRBD1 (6 bases). CDR1 and CDR2 from the germline V gene are SNHLY and FYNNEI. The CDR3 has 14 residues. Trimming pared 6 bases from V and 1 base from J, leaving 12 bases between. CDR3 coding DNA: TGTGCCAGCAGCACGGACAGATCGAACACTGAAGCTTTCTTT. Protein product: CASSTDRSNTEAFF.